The sequence of this T cell receptor beta chain was determined in a study of shared clonotypes between healthy human individuals. V gave up 2 bases and J gave up 5 bases; unmatched junction bases: 10. CDR3 size: 16 residues. Per germline, CDR1 MDHEN and CDR2 SYDVKM. The donor cohort consisted entirely of Caucasian adults residing in Nashville, Tennessee. Data came from immunoSEQ multiplex PCR; TCRdb stores just in-frame clones and leaves some out. The sample consists of approximately 2,300,000 clones, around 90% of them appearing once. Regarding this clone: The antigen is unknown.

Study observations and caveats: Some clonotypes were shared by all four sorted-subset donors, while others were not shared. The non-shared ones had lower generation probabilities than the shared ones. Of the naive CD4 clonotypes, around 5% were shared across a few donors. Across subsets, estimated richness was generally greater for naive than for memory populations.

The gene calls are TRBV28 and TRBJ2-5, with 8 bases matching TRBD2. This clonotype originated in a man in his late teens or twenties in good health. Some clones in this sample may be carry-over from other donors' samples. The material sequenced was naive CD4+ T cells from PBMCs. Subset indicated: CD45RA+ positively selected. For the CDR3, the DNA is TGTGCCAGCAGTTTAGGAGGGACTAGGATAGGGGAGACCCAGTACTTC. This gives the protein CASSLGGTRIGETQYF. The full variable domain, rest sourced from reference TRBV28 and TRBJ2-5, is DVKVTQSSRYLVKRTGEKVFLECVQDMDHENMFWYRQDPGLGLRLIYFSYDVKMKEKGDIPEGYSVSREKKERFSLILESASTNQTSMYLCASSLGGTRIGETQYFGPGTRLLVL.